This TCR beta chain was captured by sequencing in a study of blood T cell repertoires in COVID-19. In the original analysis: Amplification of reference gene primers was used by the study to estimate nucleated cell counts. The repertoire was sequenced with immunoSEQ multiplex PCR; TCRdb's copy has only in-frame clones and lacks some. Clone size and V and J calls were adopted from that table, with D and trimming inferred from the DNA. The sample records about 62,000 clones, 70% to 90% being singletons. The CDR3 runs 12 residues. Trimming pared 3 bases from V and 8 bases from J, leaving 10 bases between. Germline assignment: CDR1 MNHNS and CDR2 SASEGT.

This sequence originates from a man between 65 and 80 years old with acute or convalescent COVID-19. Sequencing was done on a sample of peripheral blood. The chain joins TRBV6-1 to TRBJ1-2; D remains unclear. CDR3 sequence reads: CASSDGDRGYTF. CDR3 DNA sequence: TGTGCCAGCAGTGACGGGGATCGGGGCTACACCTTC.